A selection of T cell receptor beta chains follows, all from one sample in a study of response to subunit inactivated influenza vaccine. TCRdb processed the RT-PCR reads anew with MiXCR; each CDR3 protein has one entry. The sample gives roughly 700,000 distinct CDR3 sequences, about 15% of which show up once; 5.5% to 7% is in the top ten. Sequenced material: PBMCs from blood, taken 14 to 15 days before vaccination. The receptors were gathered from a man aged 45-60 years who received an inactivated influenza vaccine. CDR3s leave out the opening cysteine and the closing phenylalanine or tryptophan. The order of the fields is V gene, J gene, clone size, D gene, CDR3 protein. The D gene is left open where the match is weak. The size of a clone is reported for some rows only, either as once, few or many, or as a class for expanded clones.

TRBV3-1	TRBJ2-5	once	TRBD2	ASSPLGLAGVETQY
TRBV6-5	TRBJ1-2	few	TRBD1	ASITHRGYGYT
TRBV7-8	TRBJ1-1	.	.	ASSLEFRGSTEAF
TRBV4-3	TRBJ2-1	medium-sized	.	ASSQGLFYNEQF
TRBV6-2/TRBV6-3	TRBJ1-5	.	.	ASSYTQGFQPQH
TRBV20-1	TRBJ2-3	few	TRBD2	SATGLAGFDTQY
TRBV19	TRBJ1-1	.	.	ASSSITRNTEAF
TRBV7-2	TRBJ2-5	few	TRBD2	ASSLGTRLRETQY
TRBV20-1	TRBJ1-2	few	.	SARTGNNYGYT
TRBV29-1	TRBJ1-2	few	.	SVAAYGYT
TRBV6-2/TRBV6-3	TRBJ2-1	.	.	ASSYVGNEQF
TRBV25-1	TRBJ2-5	many	.	ASQMEETQY
TRBV20-1	TRBJ2-1	few	.	SARDGGAGPARGQF
TRBV3-1	TRBJ2-5	many	.	ASSQEEVAGKETQY
TRBV7-7	TRBJ2-7	.	TRBD1	ASSFGTASEQY
TRBV20-1	TRBJ2-6	.	.	SARGSGGYPGANVLT
TRBV11-2	TRBJ2-7	.	.	ASILESQTYEQY
TRBV28	TRBJ1-5	few	.	ASTEDSNQPQH
TRBV3-1	TRBJ2-4	.	.	ASRGNRGGNIQY
TRBV7-6	TRBJ2-3	.	.	ASSSNPDSSDTQY
TRBV20-1	TRBJ2-7	few	.	SVAGEAYEQY
TRBV6-5	TRBJ2-3	few	TRBD2	ASSYAGGGDTQY
TRBV7-9	TRBJ1-2	few	.	ASSAHGTSNYGYT
TRBV29-1	TRBJ2-3	few	TRBD2	SAEGLAGRNTQY
TRBV19	TRBJ2-5	.	TRBD2	ASSVLAQETQY
TRBV20-1	TRBJ1-2	.	.	SASRTGVEGYT
TRBV10-3	TRBJ1-2	.	.	AISEIGFLSGGGYT
TRBV2	TRBJ2-1	few	TRBD2	ASSEKITLAENNEQF
TRBV6-5	TRBJ2-2	few	TRBD2	ASSYSTSGSGELF
TRBV6-1	TRBJ2-5	many	TRBD2	ASSLLAGVETQY
TRBV20-1	TRBJ2-1	.	TRBD2	SARRGRESSEQF
TRBV7-8	TRBJ2-7	few	.	ASSLAFSGSYEQY
TRBV6-2/TRBV6-3	TRBJ2-5	few	TRBD2	ASSSLVWDDTSGRDQETQY
TRBV15	TRBJ1-2	.	.	ATRDSSNYGYT
TRBV4-1	TRBJ2-1	many	TRBD1	ASSQDGQVDYNEQF
TRBV12-3/TRBV12-4	TRBJ2-3	.	TRBD2	ASSWTSRSGTDTQY
TRBV3-1	TRBJ2-7	few	TRBD2	ASSRKLPGLAGRTYEQY
TRBV20-1	TRBJ2-7	few	TRBD1	SARRWTGAFSYEQY
TRBV27	TRBJ1-6	.	TRBD1	ASSVTGVGGSPLH
TRBV7-9	TRBJ1-2	few	.	ASSRPGQNYGYT
TRBV20-1	TRBJ2-7	.	.	SASGSGHVEQY
TRBV20-1	TRBJ2-5	.	.	SASQFQETQY
TRBV20-1	TRBJ2-7	few	.	SAIQGRYEQY
TRBV24-1	TRBJ2-7	.	TRBD2	ATSDPPGGEQY
TRBV29-1	TRBJ2-1	many	.	SVVADSYNEQF